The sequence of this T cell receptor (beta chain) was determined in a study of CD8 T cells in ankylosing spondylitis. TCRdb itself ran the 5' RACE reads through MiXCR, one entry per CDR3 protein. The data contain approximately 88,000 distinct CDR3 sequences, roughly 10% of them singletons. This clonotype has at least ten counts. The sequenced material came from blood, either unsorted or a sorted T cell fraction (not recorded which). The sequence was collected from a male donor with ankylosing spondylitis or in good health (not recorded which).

The CDR3 nucleotides are TGCGCCAGCAGCCTGACAGGGGACGGTCAGCCCCAGCATTTT. Translation: CASSLTGDGQPQHF. The rearrangement links TRBV5-1 to TRBJ1-5; 8 bases line up with TRBD1. Germline V CDR1 and CDR2: SGHRS, YFSETQ. The CDR3 runs 14 residues. With V trimmed by 4 bases and J by 6 bases, 6 bases remained unmatched.